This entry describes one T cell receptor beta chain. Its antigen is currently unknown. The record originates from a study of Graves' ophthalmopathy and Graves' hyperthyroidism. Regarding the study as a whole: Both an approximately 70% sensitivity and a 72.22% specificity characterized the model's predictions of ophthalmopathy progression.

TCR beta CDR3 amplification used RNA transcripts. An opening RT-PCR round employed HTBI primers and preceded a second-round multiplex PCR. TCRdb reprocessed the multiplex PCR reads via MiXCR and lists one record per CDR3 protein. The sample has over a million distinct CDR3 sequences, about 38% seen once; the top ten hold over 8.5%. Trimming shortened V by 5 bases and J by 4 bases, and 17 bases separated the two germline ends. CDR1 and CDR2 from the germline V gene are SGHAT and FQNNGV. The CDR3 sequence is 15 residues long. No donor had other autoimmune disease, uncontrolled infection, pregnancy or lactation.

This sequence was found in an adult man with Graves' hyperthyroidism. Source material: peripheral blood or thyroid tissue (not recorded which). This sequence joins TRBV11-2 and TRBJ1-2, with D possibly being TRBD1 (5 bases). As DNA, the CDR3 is TGTGCCAGCAGCCCAAATAAGGGGCGCAGCTATGGCTACACCTTC. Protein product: CASSPNKGRSYGYTF.